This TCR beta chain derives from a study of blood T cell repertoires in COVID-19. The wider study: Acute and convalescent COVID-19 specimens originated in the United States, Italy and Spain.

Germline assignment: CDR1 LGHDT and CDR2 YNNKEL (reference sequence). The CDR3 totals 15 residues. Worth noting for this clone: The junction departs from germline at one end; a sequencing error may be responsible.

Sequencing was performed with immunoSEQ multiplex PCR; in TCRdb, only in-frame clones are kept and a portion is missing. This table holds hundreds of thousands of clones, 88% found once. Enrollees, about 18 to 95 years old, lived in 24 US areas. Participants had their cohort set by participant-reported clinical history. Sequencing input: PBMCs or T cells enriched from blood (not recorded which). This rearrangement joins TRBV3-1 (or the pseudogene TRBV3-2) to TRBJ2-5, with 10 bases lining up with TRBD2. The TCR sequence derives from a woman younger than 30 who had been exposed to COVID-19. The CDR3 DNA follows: TGTGTCAGCAGCCAAGGAAGGACTAGCGGAGAGACCCAGTACTTC. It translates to CVSSQGRTSGETQYF.